Below, 26 T cell receptor beta chains from the same sample are listed, as sequenced in a study of blood T cell repertoires in COVID-19. The method was immunoSEQ multiplex PCR; TCRdb's version includes in-frame clones alone and lacks a portion of them. The table shows roughly 90,000 clones, with 89% occurring only once. Specimen: peripheral blood. These receptors were collected from a man aged 50-60 years with acute or convalescent COVID-19.

The rearrangement uses TRBV9 and TRBJ1-2; 9 bases line up with TRBD1. With V trimmed by 4 bases and J by 8 bases, 6 bases remained unmatched. In germline, CDR1 is SGDLS, CDR2 YYNGEE. The CDR3 has 13 residues. The CDR3 bases are TGTGCCAGCAGCCCCGGACAGGGGCGGGGCTACACCTTC. Translation gives CASSPGQGRGYTF.

The chain carries TRBV29-1 and TRBJ1-1; unclear D gene. The V end lost 4 bases, the J end lost 6 bases, and 9 bases lay between the germline ends. Per the germline V gene, CDR1 is SQVTM and CDR2 is ANQGSEA. The CDR3 length is 11 residues. CDR3 region: CSVVDNSEAFF. CDR3 nucleotides: TGCAGCGTTGTTGACAACTCTGAAGCTTTCTTT.

This clone appeared a few times. The same CDR3 is also encoded by other DNA sequences in this sample. J is TRBJ1-1 and V is TRBV7-2, with a tentative D call TRBD1 (5 bases). Per germline, CDR1 SGHTA and CDR2 FQGNSA. The CDR3 consists of 15 residues. Trimming took 2 bases from V and 1 from J, leaving 11 bases between them. CDR3 nucleotides: TGTGCCAGCAGCTTACGTCTAGGGGAGAACACTGAAGCTTTCTTT. Translating it yields CASSLRLGENTEAFF.

DNA for the CDR3: TGTGCCAGTAGTATCCCGGGAACGAACACCGGGGAGCTGTTTTTT. Protein: CASSIPGTNTGELFF. V is TRBV19 and J is TRBJ2-2; D is possibly TRBD2 (5 bases). Trimming left V 3 bases short and J 0 bases short, with 8 bases between. Per germline, CDR1 LNHDA and CDR2 SQIVND (reference sequence). The CDR3 length is 15 residues.

The chain employs TRBV7-2 and TRBJ1-2; possible D gene TRBD1, 6 bases. The CDR3 is 16 amino acids. Germline loops: CDR1 SGHTA, CDR2 FQGNSA. Trimming took 4 bases from V and 0 from J, leaving 15 bases between them. The CDR3 region is CASSSSMRGSNYGYTF. The CDR3 DNA is TGTGCCAGCAGCTCCTCCATGAGGGGGTCTAACTATGGCTACACCTTC.

This chain links TRBV23-1 with TRBJ2-1, with D perhaps matching TRBD1 (6 bases). TRBV23-1 is placed among ORFs of uncertain function. CDR3 length: 17 amino acids. The V and J ends lost 8 bases and 8 bases respectively, with 28 bases between them. CDR3 sequence reads: CASRRDFKGDICDEQFF. The CDR3 bases are TGCGCCAGCCGGAGAGATTTCAAGGGGGACATATGCGATGAGCAGTTCTTC.

V and J are TRBV19 and TRBJ2-3; 8 bases are a match to TRBD1. With V trimmed by 6 bases and J by 6 bases, 8 bases remained unmatched. Germline values: CDR1 LNHDA, CDR2 SQIVND (reference sequence). CDR3 size: 14 residues. The chain's CDR3 is CASSNIQGEDTQYF. The CDR3 nucleotides are TGTGCCAGTAGCAATATACAGGGGGAGGATACGCAGTATTTT.

This chain joins TRBV7-8 and TRBJ2-1, with TRBD1 matching over 10 bases. CDR1 and CDR2 from the germline V gene are SGHVS and FQNEAQ. This CDR3 spans 17 amino acids. V lost 5 bases, J lost 7 bases, and 14 bases stayed unmatched. The CDR3 DNA reads TGTGCCAGCAGCCCAGAGAGCCGGGACAGGGGATTGAATGAGCAGTTCTTC. This translates into CASSPESRDRGLNEQFF. Full variable domain (rest looked up from reference TRBV7-8 and TRBJ2-1): GAGVSQSPRYKVAKRGQDVALRCDPISGHVSLFWYQQALGQGPEFLTYFQNEAQLDKSGLPSDRFFAERPEGSVSTLKIQRTQQEDSAVYLCASSPESRDRGLNEQFFGPGTRLTVL.

The rearrangement uses TRBV5-6 and TRBJ2-2; possible D gene TRBD1, 5 bases. CDR3 length: 14 residues. V was shortened by 7 bases and J by 3 bases, with 13 bases between the two germline ends. Germline-derived CDR1 and CDR2 are SGHDT and YYEEEE. The DNA of the CDR3 is TGTGCCAGCCTTTTAAAGGGGTACACCGGGGAGCTGTTTTTT. This codes for CASLLKGYTGELFF.

The chain combines TRBV28 with TRBJ1-1; TRBD1 is a possible D gene (6 bases). This CDR3 has 16 amino acids. CDR1 and CDR2 from the germline V gene are MDHEN and SYDVKM. The V and J ends lost 4 bases and 0 bases respectively, with 15 bases between them. CDR3 loop: CASSSARDNLNTEAFF. CDR3 coding DNA: TGTGCCAGCAGTTCCGCCCGGGACAATTTGAACACTGAAGCTTTCTTT.

The chain employs TRBV6-4 and TRBJ1-3; possible D gene TRBD1, 6 bases. The CDR3 runs to 16 residues. From germline, CDR1 is MRHNA and CDR2 SNTAGT. The V end lost 4 bases, the J end lost 8 bases, and 21 bases lay between the germline ends. The CDR3 DNA sequence: TGTGCCAGCAGTGCACACAATACCCTCGAGGGGGACACCATATATTTT. Translating gives CASSAHNTLEGDTIYF.

This sequence joins TRBV5-6 and TRBJ2-1; maybe TRBD1 (5 bases). This CDR3 spans 15 amino acids. CDR1 is SGHDT, CDR2 YYEEEE, per germline. V lost 0 bases and J lost 7, with 14 bases in between. DNA of the CDR3: TGTGCCAGCAGCTTGGCCCTGGCAGGGCGGAATGAGCAGTTCTTC. It codes for CASSLALAGRNEQFF. The complete variable domain, with remaining parts taken from reference TRBV5-6 and TRBJ2-1, reads DAGVTQSPTHLIKTRGQQVTLRCSPKSGHDTVSWYQQALGQGPQFIFQYYEEEERQRGNFPDRFSGHQFPNYSSELNVNALLLGDSALYLCASSLALAGRNEQFFGPGTRLTVL.

The J gene is TRBJ2-2, the V gene TRBV29-1, with D perhaps matching TRBD1 (5 bases). V lost 2 bases to trimming and J lost 3 bases, with 16 bases between them. CDR3 length: 16 amino acids. The V gene's germline CDR1 is SQVTM and CDR2 ANQGSEA. The CDR3 here is CSVETRQGGYTGELFF. The CDR3 DNA reads as TGCAGCGTTGAAACGCGGCAGGGTGGGTACACCGGGGAGCTGTTTTTT.

This clone appeared a few times. The chain joins TRBV7-2 to TRBJ1-5; 7 positions agree with TRBD1. Germline assignment: CDR1 SGHTA and CDR2 FQGNSA. CDR3 length: 15 amino acids. Losses at the gene ends were 3 bases for V and 5 bases for J; bases not matched to a gene: 7. CDR3 region: CASSLGQTWHQPQHF. Here the CDR3 DNA reads TGTGCCAGCAGCTTGGGACAGACTTGGCATCAGCCCCAGCATTTT.

The rearrangement links TRBV4-1 to TRBJ2-7; D is possibly TRBD2 (6 bases). Trimming removed 2 bases at V and 1 base at J, with 12 bases between. This CDR3 spans 15 amino acids. Per the germline V gene, CDR1 is MGHRA and CDR2 is YSYEKL. CDR3 region: CASSQQAAGSYEQYF. In DNA, the CDR3 is TGCGCCAGCAGCCAACAAGCGGCGGGGTCCTACGAGCAGTACTTC.

The rearrangement links TRBV7-8 to TRBJ1-6, with 7 nucleotides matching TRBD1. J gave up 3 bases and V 0 bases, and 8 bases lay outside the gene matches. The CDR3 sequence is 18 residues long. CDR1 is SGHVS, CDR2 FQNEAQ, per germline. CDR3 region: CASSLALTGQFYNSPLHF. The CDR3 DNA follows: TGTGCCAGCAGCTTAGCGCTAACGGGACAGTTCTATAATTCACCCCTCCACTTT.

The chain employs TRBV30 and TRBJ2-3, with 11 bases lining up with TRBD2. CDR1 is GTSNPN and CDR2 is SVGIG in the germline V gene (reference sequence). The CDR3 extends over 15 amino acids. After removal of 2 bases from V and 5 bases from J, the junction contained 6 bases not matched to a gene. This chain's CDR3 is CAWSPTLAGEDTQYF. The CDR3 region has the DNA TGTGCCTGGAGTCCCACACTAGCGGGGGAAGATACGCAGTATTTT.

The chain has TRBV19 and TRBJ1-5; a weak D match, TRBD1 (5 bases). Germline V gene sequence: CDR1 LNHDA, CDR2 SQIVND (reference sequence). The CDR3 has 18 residues. V was pared by 5 bases and J by 0 bases, with 20 bases between. CDR3 protein: CASSLVPGGLYSNQPQHF. CDR3 nucleotide sequence: TGTGCCAGTAGTTTGGTACCTGGGGGACTCTATAGCAATCAGCCCCAGCATTTT.

The chain has TRBV2 and TRBJ1-1, with D maybe TRBD1 (6 bases). Looked up from germline, CDR1 is SNHLY and CDR2 is FYNNEI. The CDR3 contains 13 residues. Trimming cost V 6 bases and J 9 bases, with 17 bases left between them. CDR3 coding DNA: TGTGCCAGCAGGGCCAACAGGGAGGGTAAAGCTTTCTTT. Its translation is CASRANREGKAFF.

Ten or more counts support this clone. The gene calls are TRBV19 and TRBJ2-7; TRBD2 matches 9 bases. This CDR3 is built from 15 residues. Germline CDR1 LNHDA, CDR2 SQIVND (reference sequence). Trimming cost V 5 bases and J 0 bases; bases outside gene matches: 5. DNA of the CDR3: TGTGCCAGTAGTTGGGCGGGAGGGCCCTCCTACGAGCAGTACTTC. Protein product: CASSWAGGPSYEQYF. The variable domain in full, with the rest retrieved from reference TRBV19 and TRBJ2-7, is DGGITQSPKYLFRKEGQNVTLSCEQNLNHDAMYWYRQDPGQGLRLIYYSQIVNDFQKGDIAEGYSVSREKKESFPLTVTSAQKNPTAFYLCASSWAGGPSYEQYFGPGTRLTVT.

The V call is TRBV7-9, the J call TRBJ1-2; 9 positions agree with TRBD1. The trim removed 3 bases at V and 8 bases at J, leaving 7 bases unmatched. The germline V gene has CDR1 SEHNR and CDR2 FQNEAQ (reference sequence). This CDR3 is 14 amino acids long. The CDR3 loop is CASSFPQGAEGYTF. CDR3 nucleotides: TGTGCCAGCAGCTTCCCACAGGGGGCAGAAGGCTACACCTTC. Together with reference TRBV7-9 and TRBJ1-2, the CDR3 gives the full variable domain: DTGVSQNPRHKITKRGQNVTFRCDPISEHNRLYWYRQTLGQGPEFLTYFQNEAQLEKSRLLSDRFSAERPKGSFSTLEIQRTEQGDSAMYLCASSFPQGAEGYTFGSGTRLTVV.

This rearrangement joins TRBV24-1 to TRBJ1-2; D remains unclear. Germline V gene lookup returns CDR1 KGHDR and CDR2 SFDVKD. The V gene lost 4 bases and the J gene lost 6 bases, with 17 bases spanning the gap. This CDR3 contains 15 residues. The CDR3 loop is CATSDPRSSGDGYTF. In DNA form, the CDR3 reads TGTGCCACCAGTGACCCCAGATCTAGCGGTGATGGCTACACCTTC.

V gene TRBV5-5 combines with J gene TRBJ2-5, with 10 positions matching TRBD1. In germline, CDR1 is SGHKS, CDR2 YYEKEE (reference sequence). V trimming: 2 bases; J trimming: 4 bases; junction bases outside the gene matches: 5. This CDR3 is built from 15 residues. CDR3 nucleotide sequence: TGTGCCAGCAGCTTCACAGGACAGGGGGTAGAGACCCAGTACTTC. Amino acids: CASSFTGQGVETQYF.

This chain's CDR3 is CAWSVQGSDTQYF. CDR3 bases: TGTGCCTGGAGTGTACAGGGGTCAGATACGCAGTATTTT. The J gene is TRBJ2-3, the V gene TRBV30; 7 bases align to TRBD1. CDR3 length equals 13 residues. J was trimmed by 4 bases and V by 0 bases; bases with no gene match: 1. Germline CDR1 GTSNPN, CDR2 SVGIG (reference sequence).

CDR3 residues: CASSFPTGAGNNYGYTF. CDR3 coding DNA: TGTGCCAGCAGCTTCCCGACAGGGGCGGGAAATAACTATGGCTACACCTTC. The V and J genes are TRBV5-6 and TRBJ1-2; 8 nucleotides line up with TRBD1. J gave up 1 base and V 2 bases, and 10 bases lay outside the gene matches. Per germline, CDR1 SGHDT and CDR2 YYEEEE. The CDR3 contains 17 residues.

The V and J genes are TRBV23-1 and TRBJ1-5; D is possibly TRBD1 (5 bases). TRBV23-1 carries the ORF label, with uncertain function. This CDR3 comprises 14 residues. Trimming removed 6 bases at V and 5 bases at J, with 14 bases between. CDR3 in amino acids: CASRPDSRHQPQHF. As DNA, the CDR3 is TGCGCCAGCAGGCCTGACAGTAGGCATCAGCCCCAGCATTTT.